Below, 29 T cell receptor beta chains from the same sample are listed, as sequenced in a study of cytomegalovirus exposure and HLA in healthy donors. Primers included in the PCR were 60 Vbeta and 13 Jbeta primers. Some clones are missing from TCRdb's copy, which holds only in-frame ones; the method was immunoSEQ multiplex PCR. The table lists under 85,000 clones, about 70% of them singletons. The source material was PBMCs. The receptors shown here come from a young woman in good health and CMV-seronegative.

The chain has TRBV5-1 and TRBJ2-2; tentatively, D is TRBD1 (5 bases). The CDR3 spans 14 residues. V lost 4 bases, J lost 4 bases, and 11 bases lay in between. In germline, CDR1 is SGHRS, CDR2 YFSETQ. The CDR3 DNA follows: TGCGCCAGCAGCACACGAGACAGCACCGGGGAGCTGTTTTTT. This encodes CASSTRDSTGELFF.

By its share, this clone is medium-sized (0.01 to 0.1%). The chain recombines TRBV5-4 with TRBJ1-1; D not resolved. Trimming took 4 bases from V and 6 from J, leaving 22 bases between them. In germline, CDR1 is SGHNT, CDR2 YYREEE (reference sequence). This CDR3 contains 16 residues. Here the CDR3 reads CASSAQARGGNAEAFF. CDR3 nucleotides: TGTGCCAGCAGCGCGCAGGCGCGGGGTGGCAACGCTGAAGCTTTCTTT.

V and J are TRBV29-1 and TRBJ1-2; D may be TRBD1 (6 bases). Germline V gene lookup returns CDR1 SQVTM and CDR2 ANQGSEA. The length of the CDR3 is 13 residues. Trimming stripped 6 bases from V and 10 bases from J, with 21 bases between. The CDR3 DNA is TGCAGCGTCGCTAAGGGGGACGCGGGGGACTACACCTTC. Its translation: CSVAKGDAGDYTF.

In nucleotides, the CDR3 is TGTGCCAGCAGCCCTCGACGGAGCTCTGGAAACACCATATATTTT. This encodes CASSPRRSSGNTIYF. The chain couples TRBV4-2 to TRBJ1-3; no reliable D call. This CDR3 spans 15 amino acids. The ends were cut back, 4 bases at V and 0 bases at J, with 10 bases in the middle. Looked up from germline, CDR1 is LGHNA and CDR2 is YNFKEQ.

The V gene is TRBV4-1, the J gene TRBJ1-1, with D possibly TRBD1 on 5 matching bases. Between the trimmed V and J ends, which lost 2 bases and 1 base, there was a span of 11 bases. Germline V gene sequence: CDR1 MGHRA, CDR2 YSYEKL. This CDR3 is 15 amino acids long. The CDR3 region has the DNA TGCGCCAGCAGCCAACAAGACAGCAAGAACACTGAAGCTTTCTTT. Amino acids: CASSQQDSKNTEAFF.

This chain joins TRBV6-6 and TRBJ2-7; perhaps TRBD1 as D (6 bases). V was cut by 6 bases and J by 0 bases, with 15 bases left in between. The CDR3 contains 15 residues. Germline V gene data show CDR1 as MNHNY and CDR2 as SVGAGI (reference sequence). This chain's CDR3 is CASSQRQVSSYEQYF. CDR3 DNA: TGTGCCAGCAGCCAGCGACAGGTTAGCTCCTACGAGCAGTACTTC.

The V and J genes are TRBV4-2 and TRBJ1-2; 12 bases align to TRBD1. Germline trimming cut 0 bases from V and 4 bases from J; bases unmatched to any gene: 3. The germline V gene encodes CDR1 LGHNA and CDR2 YNFKEQ. The CDR3 has 16 amino acids. In nucleotides, the CDR3 is TGTGCCAGCAGCCAAGATGGGACAGGGGGCGTCTATGGCTACACCTTC. Its protein is CASSQDGTGGVYGYTF.

The chain employs TRBV9 and TRBJ2-6, with a possible D match to TRBD1 (5 bases). CDR1 is SGDLS and CDR2 is YYNGEE in the germline V gene. Trimming shortened V by 0 bases and J by 3 bases, and 10 bases separated the two germline ends. The CDR3 spans 16 residues. CDR3 region: CASSVVPRVGANVLTF. For the CDR3, the DNA is TGTGCCAGCAGCGTAGTCCCCAGGGTTGGGGCCAACGTCCTGACTTTC.

J is TRBJ2-1 and V is TRBV30, with D perhaps matching TRBD1 (6 bases). CDR1 is GTSNPN, CDR2 SVGIG, per germline (reference sequence). The CDR3 contains 13 residues. With 0 bases removed from V and 5 bases from J, the gap between germline ends came to 8 bases. The CDR3 nucleotides are TGTGCCTGGAGTGTACGACAGGACAATGAGCAGTTCTTC. Its protein product is CAWSVRQDNEQFF.

Here the CDR3 reads CASSDRNTGELFF. In nucleotides, the CDR3 is TGCGCCAGCAGTGACAGGAACACCGGGGAGCTGTTTTTT. The V and J genes are TRBV10-2 and TRBJ2-2; D is ambiguous. The ends were cut back, 3 bases at V and 1 base at J, with 3 bases in the middle. Germline V lookup: CDR1 WSHSY, CDR2 SAAADI. CDR3 length equals 13 residues.

This chain joins TRBV7-2 and TRBJ1-1; maybe TRBD1 (5 bases). The V and J ends lost 11 bases and 2 bases respectively, with 12 bases between them. Germline V CDR1 and CDR2: SGHTA, FQGNSA. There are 12 residues in the CDR3. The CDR3 region has the DNA TGTACCTCCCTTCAGGGAAACACTGAAGCTTTCTTT. Amino acids: CTSLQGNTEAFF.

The chain is built from TRBV4-1 and TRBJ1-2; perhaps TRBD1 as D (5 bases). Germline CDR1 MGHRA, CDR2 YSYEKL. V was pared by 2 bases and J by 3 bases, with 13 bases between. The CDR3 totals 15 residues. The CDR3 spells CASSQPPRGDYGYTF. For the CDR3, the DNA is TGCGCCAGCAGCCAACCCCCCCGGGGGGACTATGGCTACACCTTC.

The rearrangement links TRBV13 to TRBJ2-2; TRBD1 matches 8 bases. CDR3 length: 19 residues. Trimming took 2 bases from V and 1 from J; bases not matched to a gene: 12. CDR1 is PRHDT and CDR2 is FYEKMQ in the germline V gene (reference sequence). The CDR3 DNA reads as TGTGCCAGCAGCTTACGGACAGGGTTTTCGGCTCAGAACACCGGGGAGCTGTTTTTT. Amino acid sequence: CASSLRTGFSAQNTGELFF.

The chain employs TRBV7-8 and TRBJ1-6; 7 bases are a match to TRBD1. The germline CDR1 and CDR2 sequences are SGHVS and FQNEAQ. The CDR3 totals 13 residues. Germline trimming cut 5 bases from V and 9 bases from J; bases unmatched to any gene: 4. The CDR3 region has the DNA TGTGCCAGCAGCCCCGGGACAGTTTCACCCCTCCACTTT. It encodes CASSPGTVSPLHF.

The rearrangement uses TRBV5-6 and TRBJ2-3; possible D gene TRBD2, 5 bases. V lost 1 base and J lost 6, with 15 bases in between. Germline CDR1 is SGHDT and CDR2 is YYEEEE. The CDR3 loop spans 15 amino acids. The CDR3 region has the DNA TGTGCCAGCAGCTTGTGGTTCCAAGGCGGGGATACGCAGTATTTT. Amino acid sequence: CASSLWFQGGDTQYF.

The chain uses TRBV18 and TRBJ1-4, with 8 positions matching TRBD1. V trimming: 6 bases; J trimming: 8 bases; junction bases outside the gene matches: 2. CDR1 is KGHSH, CDR2 LQKENI, per germline. This CDR3 comprises 12 residues. CDR3 protein: CASSRDREKLFF. CDR3 in DNA: TGTGCCAGCTCCCGGGACAGGGAAAAACTGTTTTTT.

This chain links TRBV11-2 with TRBJ2-7, with 7 positions matching TRBD2. Germline V gene lookup returns CDR1 SGHAT and CDR2 FQNNGV. Trimming removed 3 bases from V and 3 bases from J; junction bases left unmatched: 5. This CDR3 comprises 14 residues. Here the CDR3 reads CASSLRLANYEQYF. The CDR3 bases are TGTGCCAGCAGCTTGCGACTAGCTAACTACGAGCAGTACTTC.

The chain is built from TRBV6-4 and TRBJ1-1, with D perhaps matching TRBD1 (5 bases). The CDR3 has 14 amino acids. CDR1 is MRHNA and CDR2 is SNTAGT in the germline V gene. Deletions cut 3 bases from V and 2 bases from J, with 10 bases between. The CDR3 DNA reads as TGTGCCAGCAGTGAAGAAGGGGCTAACACTGAAGCTTTCTTT. This sequence encodes CASSEEGANTEAFF.

The chain is built from TRBV7-7 and TRBJ1-3, with 9 bases fitting TRBD1. The V segment lost 4 bases and the J segment 2 bases; nucleotides outside the gene matches: 3. The CDR3 length is 15 residues. Germline V gene sequence: CDR1 SSHAT, CDR2 FNYEAQ (reference sequence). In DNA, the CDR3 is TGTGCCAGCAGCTCCGGGACAGGGCCTGGAAACACCATATATTTT. This codes for CASSSGTGPGNTIYF.

This clone occurred a few times. The J gene is TRBJ2-1, the V gene TRBV25-1, with D possibly TRBD2 on 5 matching bases. Germline-derived CDR1 and CDR2 are MGHDK and SYGVNS. The CDR3 is made up of 15 amino acids. Trimming removed 3 bases at V and 8 bases at J, with 17 bases between. The CDR3: CASSDDQLLEDEQFF. The CDR3, as DNA: TGTGCCAGCAGTGACGATCAACTACTAGAGGATGAGCAGTTCTTC.

The gene calls are TRBV7-2 and TRBJ1-1; the D is unclear. Germline CDR1 is SGHTA and CDR2 is FQGNSA. Between the trimmed V and J ends, which lost 1 base and 0 bases, there was a span of 15 bases. The CDR3 consists of 17 residues. The CDR3 nucleotides are TGTGCCAGCAGCTTAGTCGCTGGTACAGTGATGAACACTGAAGCTTTCTTT. This codes for CASSLVAGTVMNTEAFF.

This clone was recorded a few times. V usage is TRBV10-3 and J usage is TRBJ2-3; TRBD2 matches 8 bases. The CDR3 spans 13 residues. Germline V gene lookup returns CDR1 ENHRY and CDR2 SYGVKD. The junction had 5 bases not matched to a gene; V was cut back by 7 bases and J by 5 bases. DNA of the CDR3: TGTGCCATCAACGGGGGGGAGGTAGATACGCAGTATTTT. Its protein is CAINGGEVDTQYF.

CDR3 residues: CASSSDIGFNEKLFF. CDR3 nucleotide sequence: TGCGCCAGCAGCTCTGACATTGGCTTTAATGAAAAACTGTTTTTT. The chain employs TRBV5-1 and TRBJ1-4; no clear D. CDR3 length: 15 residues. Germline CDR1 reads SGHRS; CDR2 reads YFSETQ. Trimming stripped 3 bases from V and 4 bases from J, with 13 bases between. The complete variable domain, with remaining parts taken from reference TRBV5-1 and TRBJ1-4, reads KAGVTQTPRYLIKTRGQQVTLSCSPISGHRSVSWYQQTPGQGLQFLFEYFSETQRNKGNFPGRFSGRQFSNSRSEMNVSTLELGDSALYLCASSSDIGFNEKLFFGSGTQLSVL.

For the CDR3, the DNA is TGTGCCTGGAGTCAGACTAGCGGGGGGGATATCTCCTACAATGAGCAGTTCTTC. This sequence encodes CAWSQTSGGDISYNEQFF. V is TRBV30 and J is TRBJ2-1; 14 bases are shared with TRBD2. V trimming: 2 bases; J trimming: 0 bases; junction bases outside the gene matches: 6. This CDR3 region has 18 residues. From germline, CDR1 is GTSNPN and CDR2 SVGIG (reference sequence).

This clone was recorded only once. This chain uses TRBV11-3 with TRBJ2-1; tentatively, D is TRBD2 (7 bases). The CDR3 runs to 16 residues. Germline assignment: CDR1 SGHNT and CDR2 YENEEA. The germline V and J ends were trimmed by 0 bases and 8 bases, with 17 bases remaining between them. CDR3 in amino acids: CASSLDGGLNFDEQFF. CDR3 in DNA: TGTGCCAGCAGCTTAGACGGGGGGCTAAATTTCGATGAGCAGTTCTTC.

The chain uses TRBV1 and TRBJ2-7; TRBD1, the table's D call, was not compared with the DNA. TRBV1 is classified as a pseudogene. CDR3 length: 21 amino acids. The CDR3 coding sequence is TGCACCAGCAGCCAAGATCTCCCCACCAAGTCTCGGAGCAGGGGGCTAAGCGAGCAGTACTTC. Translating it yields CTSSQDLPTKSRSRGLSEQYF.

About this clone: Germline and junction disagree at one end, which may indicate a read error. The gene calls are TRBV4-1 and TRBJ1-6; D is perhaps TRBD1 (5 bases). The CDR3 length is 14 residues. Germline CDR1 and CDR2: MGHRA and YSYEKL. The CDR3 region has the DNA TGCGCCAGCAGCCAAGATCTGGGGGGGACCATAGGGAACTTT. Its protein product is CASSQDLGGTIGNF.

The chain carries TRBV9 and TRBJ1-2; D possibly corresponds to TRBD1 (5 bases). Trimming removed 2 bases from V and 2 bases from J, with 7 bases in between. Germline-derived CDR1 and CDR2 are SGDLS and YYNGEE. This CDR3 has 13 residues. CDR3 coding DNA: TGTGCCAGCAGCGTGACAGAAAACTATGGCTACACCTTC. Translation: CASSVTENYGYTF.

The chain recombines TRBV5-4 with TRBJ2-3, with 9 bases that match TRBD2. CDR3 length: 17 amino acids. The V gene end was trimmed by 0 bases and the J gene end by 2 bases; junction bases not matched to a gene: 7. Germline V gene lookup returns CDR1 SGHNT and CDR2 YYREEE (reference sequence). The CDR3, as DNA: TGTGCCAGCAGCTTGGCCTTGTTAGCGGGGGACACAGATACGCAGTATTTT. Amino acids: CASSLALLAGDTDTQYF.